The rows below give T cell receptor beta chains drawn from one sample of a study of monozygotic twins with inflammatory bowel disease. TCRdb processed the 5' RACE reads again and assigns one entry to each CDR3 protein, with no DNA. This table lists some 200,000 distinct CDR3 sequences. What was sequenced was blood. These receptors all stem from a human donor with ulcerative colitis or Crohn's disease, or a healthy co-twin of an affected twin (not recorded which). Both conserved end residues are part of each CDR3.

V gene	CDR3 length	J gene	CDR3 protein
TRBV7-2	14	TRBJ1-1	CASRRREANTEAFF
TRBV7-7	12	TRBJ2-3	CASSPGGGTQYF
TRBV7-8	13	TRBJ1-5	CASSPEPNQPQHF
TRBV18	14	TRBJ1-2	CASSPTGEDNGYTF
TRBV2	11	TRBJ1-5	CASSGDQPQHF
TRBV7-6	15	TRBJ2-7	CASSLLAGTDYEQYF
TRBV7-2	14	TRBJ1-2	CASRRFEEGGGYTF
TRBV5-1	14	TRBJ2-7	CASRKDSGLYEQYF
TRBV11-3	14	TRBJ2-3	CASSSGGFTDTQYF
TRBV6-6	14	TRBJ1-5	CASRPLDRNQPQHF